Below, one TCR beta chain is given with its context. Its antigen is unidentified. This sample was taken from a study of T-cell memory formation after mild COVID-19. Study-wide results and limits: The authors left the SARS-CoV-2 specificity of second-wave clones peaking on day 37 unconfirmed. Contracting clones from day 15 to 85 showed balanced CD4/CD8; later expanders favored CD4+.

The 5'RACE method, run with constant-segment primers, produced TCR alpha and TCR beta cDNA libraries (carrying sample barcodes and UMIs). From the 5' RACE reads, TCRdb called clonotypes with MiXCR, one entry per CDR3 protein. This table has about half a million distinct CDR3 sequences, about 18% appearing once. V was clipped by 1 base and J by 0 bases, with 4 bases between them. Per germline, CDR1 SGHDT and CDR2 YYEEEE. The CDR3 loop spans 14 amino acids. The rearrangement joins TRBV5-6 to TRBJ2-2; D remains ambiguous. Sequenced material: PBMCs or a T cell subset sorted from them (not recorded which). This clonotype was sampled from an adult woman who had mild COVID-19 (a few samples of this study predate the infection). Cell type and time point are not known. The CDR3 protein is CASSLTPNTGELFF. For the CDR3, the DNA is TGTGCCAGCAGCTTGACACCGAACACCGGGGAGCTGTTTTTT.